The clone carrying this T cell receptor (beta chain) was recorded only once. The antigen is not known. CDR3 length: 14 amino acids. Germline lookup yields CDR1 LGHNA and CDR2 YSLEER. Trimming took 0 bases from V and 5 from J, leaving 10 bases between them. This record comes from a study of Ad26.COV2.S vaccination and SARS-CoV-2 variants. The overall study: Ad26.COV2.S given intramuscularly, once or twice 56 days apart.

Sequencing used immunoSEQ multiplex PCR; TCRdb keeps in-frame clones, though not all of them. The sample has 360,000 or so clones, about nine tenths seen once. Study observations and caveats: Considerable breadth of spike-specific CD8+ and CD4+ T cell responses has reportedly been documented following vaccination. Greater spike-specific TCR breadth was seen in vaccine recipients than in placebo recipients.

Treatment: 15 to 20 received Ad26.COV2.S at low or high dose, single or two shots; 5 received placebo; per-sample allocation not given. Sampling took place 63 days after the first vaccine or placebo injection. The sequence was obtained from a person between 18 and 65 years old who received the Ad26.COV2.S COVID-19 vaccine or a placebo. The chain has TRBV4-3 and TRBJ1-2; the D gene is possibly TRBD1 (5 bases). Source: peripheral blood, taken in a trial of Ad26.COV2.S vaccine versus placebo. The CDR3 nucleotides read TGCGCCAGCAGCCAAGATGGGGGGTGGTATGGCTACACCTTC. Translation gives CASSQDGGWYGYTF.